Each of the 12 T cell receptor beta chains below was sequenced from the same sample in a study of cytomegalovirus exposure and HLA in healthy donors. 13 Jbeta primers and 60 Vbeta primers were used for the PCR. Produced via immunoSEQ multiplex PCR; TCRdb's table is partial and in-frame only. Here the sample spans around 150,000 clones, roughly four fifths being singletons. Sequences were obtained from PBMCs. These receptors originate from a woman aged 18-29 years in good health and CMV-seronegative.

The chain's CDR3 is CASSQPRGSSYNEQFF. CDR3 nucleotide sequence: TGCGCCAGCAGCCAGCCTCGGGGGAGCTCCTACAATGAGCAGTTCTTC. The chain is built from TRBV4-1 and TRBJ2-1; a weak D match, TRBD2 (6 bases). Trimming took off 3 bases at V and 0 bases at J, with 12 bases between the two ends. The CDR3 is 16 amino acids. Per the germline V gene, CDR1 is MGHRA and CDR2 is YSYEKL.

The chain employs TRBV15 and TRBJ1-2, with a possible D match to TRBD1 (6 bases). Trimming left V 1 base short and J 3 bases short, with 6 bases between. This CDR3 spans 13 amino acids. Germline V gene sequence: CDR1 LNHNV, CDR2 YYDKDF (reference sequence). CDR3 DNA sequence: TGTGCCACCAGCAGAGGACAGGACTATGGCTACACCTTC. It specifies CATSRGQDYGYTF.

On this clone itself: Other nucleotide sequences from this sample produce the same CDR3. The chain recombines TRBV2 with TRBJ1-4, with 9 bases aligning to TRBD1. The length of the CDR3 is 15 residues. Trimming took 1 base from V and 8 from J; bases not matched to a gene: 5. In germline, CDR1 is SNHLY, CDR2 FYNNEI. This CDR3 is CASSEGGQGGEKLFF. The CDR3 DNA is TGTGCCAGCAGTGAAGGGGGACAGGGCGGGGAAAAACTGTTTTTT.

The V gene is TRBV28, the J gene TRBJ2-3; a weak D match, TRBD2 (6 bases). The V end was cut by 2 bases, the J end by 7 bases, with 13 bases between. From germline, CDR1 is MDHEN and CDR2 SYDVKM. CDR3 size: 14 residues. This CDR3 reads CASSLLAGSNTQYF. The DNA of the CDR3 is TGTGCCAGCAGTTTACTGGCGGGATCAAATACGCAGTATTTT.

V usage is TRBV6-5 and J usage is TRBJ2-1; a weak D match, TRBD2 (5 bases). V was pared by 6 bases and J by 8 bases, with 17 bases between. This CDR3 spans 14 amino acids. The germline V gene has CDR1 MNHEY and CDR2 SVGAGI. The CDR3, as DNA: TGTGCCAGCAGGCGTCAACCGGACTTGTATGAGCAGTTCTTC. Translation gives CASRRQPDLYEQFF.

CDR3 region: CASSDGTGLNTEAFF. Written as DNA, the CDR3 is TGTGCCAGCAGTGACGGTACAGGCTTGAACACTGAAGCTTTCTTT. The J gene is TRBJ1-1, the V gene TRBV2; D is possibly TRBD1 (5 bases). Trimming cost V 3 bases and J 0 bases, with 11 bases left between them. The germline V gene has CDR1 SNHLY and CDR2 FYNNEI. The CDR3 length is 15 residues.

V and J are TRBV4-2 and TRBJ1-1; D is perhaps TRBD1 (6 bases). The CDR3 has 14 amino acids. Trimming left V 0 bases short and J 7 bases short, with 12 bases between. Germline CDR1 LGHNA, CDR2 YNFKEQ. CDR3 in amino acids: CASSQDPIQGEAFF. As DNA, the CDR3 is TGTGCCAGCAGCCAAGATCCTATACAGGGTGAAGCTTTCTTT.

The CDR3 loop is CASSLMGAVTEAFF. The CDR3 nucleotides are TGTGCCAGCAGTTTAATGGGGGCGGTAACTGAAGCTTTCTTT. The chain couples TRBV27 to TRBJ1-1; D may be TRBD1 (6 bases). Germline V CDR1 and CDR2: MNHEY, SMNVEV (reference sequence). CDR3 size: 14 residues. The V end was cut by 2 bases, the J end by 5 bases, with 12 bases between.

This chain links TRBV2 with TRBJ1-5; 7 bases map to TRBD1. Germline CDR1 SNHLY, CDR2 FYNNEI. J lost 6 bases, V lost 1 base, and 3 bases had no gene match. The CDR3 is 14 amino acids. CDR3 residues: CASSEGQGGQPQHF. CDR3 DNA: TGTGCCAGCAGTGAAGGACAGGGAGGTCAGCCCCAGCATTTT.

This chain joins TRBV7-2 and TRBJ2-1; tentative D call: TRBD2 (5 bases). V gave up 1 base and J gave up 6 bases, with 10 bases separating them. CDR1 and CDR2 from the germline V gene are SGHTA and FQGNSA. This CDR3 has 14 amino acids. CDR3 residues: CASSLGTRPNEQFF. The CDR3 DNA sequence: TGTGCCAGCAGCTTAGGGACTCGCCCCAATGAGCAGTTCTTC.

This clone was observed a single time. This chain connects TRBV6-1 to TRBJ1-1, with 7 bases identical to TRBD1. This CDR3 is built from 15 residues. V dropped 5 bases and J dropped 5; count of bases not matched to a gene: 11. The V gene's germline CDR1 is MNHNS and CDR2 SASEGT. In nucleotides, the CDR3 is TGTGCCAGCAGTCTACAGGGGATTACCGAGACTGAAGCTTTCTTT. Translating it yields CASSLQGITETEAFF.

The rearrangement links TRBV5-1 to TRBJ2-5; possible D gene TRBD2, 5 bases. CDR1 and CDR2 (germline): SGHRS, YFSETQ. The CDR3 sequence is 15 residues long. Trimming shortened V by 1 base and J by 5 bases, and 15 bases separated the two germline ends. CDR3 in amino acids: CASSLYEGLGETQYF. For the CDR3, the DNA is TGCGCCAGCAGCTTGTATGAGGGTCTCGGGGAGACCCAGTACTTC.